The sequence of this T cell receptor beta chain was determined in a study of shared clonotypes between healthy human individuals. Trimming shortened V by 0 bases and J by 5 bases, and 14 bases separated the two germline ends. The CDR3 contains 15 residues. From germline, CDR1 is SGHRS and CDR2 YFSETQ. CD45RO-negative CD8 cells positively selected for CCR7 made up the naive population, which excluded terminally differentiated effector memory CD45RA+ cells. Sequencing was performed with immunoSEQ multiplex PCR; in TCRdb, only in-frame clones are kept and a portion is missing. The repertoire has more than 2 million clones, just over 90% of them found once; the top ten carry about 1.7%.

The sequence derives from a young man in good health. Some clones in this sample may be carry-over from other donors' samples. J is TRBJ2-5 and V is TRBV5-1, with no clear D. Sequenced: naive CD8+ T cells from PBMCs. CDR3: CASSLGWAPGETQYF. The CDR3 bases are TGCGCCAGCAGCTTGGGATGGGCGCCCGGGGAGACCCAGTACTTC.